This is a list of T cell receptor beta chains from one sample in a study of cytomegalovirus exposure and HLA in healthy donors. The table came from immunoSEQ multiplex PCR; TCRdb's copy has only in-frame clones and leaves some out. In the table there are about 120,000 clones, 65% of which are singletons. The material sequenced was PBMCs. The source of these receptors is a woman aged 40 to 50 in good health and CMV-seropositive. The CDR3 runs from the conserved cysteine through the conserved F or W. Each record gives: V gene, clone size, J gene, D gene, CDR3 protein, CDR3 DNA. D genes are given only for firm matches. Clone size is stated in some rows and not others, as once, few, many or a class when expanded.

TRBV29-1	few	TRBJ2-1	NA	CSAPKRESYNEQFF	TGCAGCGCCCCTAAGAGGGAATCCTACAATGAGCAGTTCTTC
TRBV5-4	NA	TRBJ1-1	NA	CASRLSLNTEAFF	TGTGCCAGCAGATTATCCTTGAACACTGAAGCTTTCTTT
TRBV11-2	NA	TRBJ2-1	TRBD2	CASSLRGLGANEQFF	TGTGCCAGCAGCTTAAGGGGACTAGGAGCCAATGAGCAGTTCTTC
TRBV6-1	NA	TRBJ2-7	TRBD1	CASSPTGGEVDEQYF	TGTGCCAGCAGTCCGACAGGGGGGGAAGTAGACGAGCAGTACTTC
TRBV7-9	NA	TRBJ2-1	NA	CASSPLQGTYNEQFF	TGTGCCAGCAGCCCCCTACAGGGTACCTACAATGAGCAGTTCTTC
TRBV2	NA	TRBJ1-2	NA	CASIQQGNYGYTF	TGTGCCAGCATCCAGCAGGGAAACTATGGCTACACCTTC
TRBV23-1	once	TRBJ2-7	TRBD2	CASTPLASGDQPSYEQYF	TGCGCCAGCACTCCATTGGCTAGCGGCGACCAGCCCTCCTACGAGCAGTACTTC
TRBV11-2	NA	TRBJ2-5	NA	CASSLGDRQTQYF	TGTGCCAGCAGCTTAGGTGACAGGCAGACCCAGTACTTC
TRBV6-5	NA	TRBJ2-2	NA	CASRRSGSGELFF	TGTGCCAGCAGACGATCGGGGTCGGGGGAGCTGTTTTTT
TRBV12-5	NA	TRBJ2-7	NA	CASGLVRRQTYEQYF	TGTGCTAGTGGTTTGGTGAGGCGGCAGACCTACGAGCAGTACTTC
TRBV6-6	medium-sized	TRBJ1-1	TRBD1	CASRKQGATEAFF	TGTGCCAGCAGGAAACAGGGGGCCACTGAAGCTTTCTTT
TRBV5-1	few	TRBJ2-7	NA	CASSLTGNEQYF	TGCGCCAGCAGCTTGACAGGCAACGAGCAGTACTTC
TRBV27	NA	TRBJ2-7	NA	CASSSETHYEQYF	TGTGCCAGCAGTTCCGAAACTCATTACGAGCAGTACTTC
TRBV28	NA	TRBJ2-1	NA	CASNVGGGENEQFF	TGTGCCAGCAACGTAGGAGGCGGGGAGAATGAGCAGTTCTTC
TRBV7-6	NA	TRBJ2-3	NA	CASSLMTALRTDTQYF	TGTGCCAGCAGCTTAATGACAGCACTTCGCACAGATACGCAGTATTTT
TRBV5-6	NA	TRBJ2-7	TRBD2	CASSLVGAGVEQYF	TGTGCCAGCAGCTTGGTTGGAGCGGGAGTTGAGCAGTACTTC
TRBV27	NA	TRBJ2-1	NA	CASSPSDRHNEWQFF	TGTGCCAGCAGTCCCTCGGATAGACACAATGAGTGGCAGTTCTTC
TRBV2	few	TRBJ2-1	NA	CASSEFPTVSYNEQFF	TGTGCCAGCAGTGAATTCCCGACTGTCTCCTACAATGAGCAGTTCTTC
TRBV11-2	few	TRBJ2-2	NA	CASSLVPGVVGTGELFF	TGTGCCAGCAGCTTAGTCCCAGGGGTTGTCGGCACCGGGGAGCTGTTTTTT
TRBV4-3	NA	TRBJ2-1	NA	CASSQGLETYNEQFF	TGCGCCAGCAGCCAAGGGCTAGAGACTTACAATGAGCAGTTCTTC
TRBV28	NA	TRBJ1-2	NA	CASTPPATGTF	TGTGCCAGCACCCCCCCGGCCACGGGGACCTTC
TRBV7-8	NA	TRBJ2-2	TRBD2	CASTREQREFHTGELFF	TGTGCCAGCACCCGAGAACAGCGGGAGTTTCACACCGGGGAGCTGTTTTTT